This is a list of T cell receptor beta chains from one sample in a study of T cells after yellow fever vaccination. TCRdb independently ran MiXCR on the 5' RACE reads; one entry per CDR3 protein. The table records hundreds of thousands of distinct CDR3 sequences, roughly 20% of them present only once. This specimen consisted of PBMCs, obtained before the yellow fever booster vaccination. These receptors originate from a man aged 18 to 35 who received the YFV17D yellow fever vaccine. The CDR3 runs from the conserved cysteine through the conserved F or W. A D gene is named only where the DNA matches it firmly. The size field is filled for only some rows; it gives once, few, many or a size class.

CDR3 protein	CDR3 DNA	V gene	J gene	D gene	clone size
CSARDQSRTGPYEQYF	TGCAGTGCTAGAGACCAAAGCCGGACGGGACCCTACGAGCAGTACTTC	TRBV20-1	TRBJ2-7	NA	NA
CASSQEEASSNQPQHF	TGTGCCAGCAGCCAAGAAGAAGCCTCTAGCAATCAGCCCCAGCATTTT	TRBV4-2	TRBJ1-5	NA	NA
CASSFHQPQHF	TGTGCCAGCAGTTTTCACCAGCCCCAGCATTTT	TRBV12-3/TRBV12-4	TRBJ1-5	NA	few
CSVVAGNMNTEAFF	TGCAGCGTTGTGGCCGGGAACATGAACACTGAAGCTTTCTTT	TRBV29-1	TRBJ1-1	NA	NA
CASSSTTGYGYTF	TGCGCCAGCAGCTCCACGACAGGCTATGGCTACACCTTC	TRBV5-1	TRBJ1-2	NA	NA
CASSQGSTGGSPLHF	TGCGCCAGCAGCCAAGGGTCGACAGGGGGCTCACCCCTCCACTTT	TRBV4-3	TRBJ1-6	TRBD1	NA
CASSQEWGTGPDTQYF	TGTGCCAGCAGCCAAGAATGGGGGACAGGACCAGATACGCAGTATTTT	TRBV3-1	TRBJ2-3	TRBD1	many
CASSPEAANYGYTF	TGTGCCAGCTCACCGGAAGCAGCTAACTATGGCTACACCTTC	TRBV18	TRBJ1-2	NA	NA
CASSLRGGEQFF	TGTGCCAGCAGTCTCAGGGGTGGTGAGCAGTTCTTC	TRBV12-3/TRBV12-4	TRBJ2-1	NA	few
CASSLPVAGELFF	TGTGCCAGCAGCCTACCGGTAGCCGGGGAGCTGTTTTTT	TRBV7-8	TRBJ2-2	NA	NA
CSATPAKGGIEQFF	TGCAGTGCTACCCCTGCGAAGGGGGGCATTGAGCAGTTCTTC	TRBV20-1	TRBJ2-1	NA	NA
CASSAGPSYGYTF	TGCGCCAGCAGCGCTGGACCTAGCTATGGCTACACCTTC	TRBV5-1	TRBJ1-2	NA	many
CASSLVQSTDTQYF	TGCGCCAGCAGCTTGGTGCAGAGCACAGATACGCAGTATTTT	TRBV5-1	TRBJ2-3	NA	NA
CASSIPSGGARTGELFF	TGTGCCAGCAGCATCCCTAGCGGGGGGGCCAGAACCGGGGAGCTGTTTTTT	TRBV7-2	TRBJ2-2	TRBD2	NA